This T cell receptor beta chain appears in the sequencing data of a study of cytomegalovirus exposure and HLA in healthy donors. Study results and limitations: In terms of immune exposure information, only CMV serostatus was available. Earlier analysis looked at TCR beta V segments, and most were productive about 90% or about 30% of the time. Looking again later, the authors saw that most CMV-associated TCR beta chains seemed HLA-restricted. What a later analysis showed was that several of the most significant clusters appeared linked to common viral pathogens.

The primer mix had 60 Vbeta and 13 Jbeta primers. The data were produced by immunoSEQ multiplex PCR, yet TCRdb's version contains in-frame clones alone and is incomplete. Among approximately 100,000 clones listed, 50% to 80% were seen once. Points on this clone: Its matching antigen is unknown.

V shed 6 bases and J 4 bases; nucleotides not matched to a gene: 7. The CDR3 is made up of 15 amino acids. Germline CDR1 reads MNHNS; CDR2 reads SASEGT. V gene TRBV6-1 combines with J gene TRBJ2-5, with TRBD2 matching over 11 bases. The sequence derives from a man aged 55 to 70 in good health and CMV-seronegative. The material sequenced was PBMCs. CDR3: CASRFSGGASETQYF. For the CDR3, the DNA is TGTGCCAGCAGATTTAGCGGGGGGGCATCAGAGACCCAGTACTTC.